The 10 T cell receptor beta chains below come from one sample, sequenced in a study of T-cell memory formation after mild COVID-19. TCRdb re-derived calls from the 5' RACE reads in MiXCR, one entry per CDR3 protein. The table includes about 290,000 distinct CDR3 sequences, 15% to 20% detected once. The specimen sequenced was PBMCs or a T cell subset sorted from them (not recorded which). The receptor source for this set is a man aged 18-30 years who had mild COVID-19 (a few samples of this study predate the infection). Cell type and time point are not known.

V gene TRBV5-6 combines with J gene TRBJ1-4, with D possibly being TRBD1 (6 bases). Trimming shortened V by 2 bases and J by 8 bases, and 13 bases separated the two germline ends. Germline loops: CDR1 SGHDT, CDR2 YYEEEE. The CDR3 has 14 amino acids. The CDR3 sequence is CASSLRGGGEKLFF. In DNA form, the CDR3 reads TGTGCCAGCAGCTTACGAGGGGGTGGCGAAAAACTGTTTTTT.

The V gene is TRBV7-9, the J gene TRBJ1-1, with 7 bases lining up with TRBD1. Germline V gene sequence: CDR1 SEHNR, CDR2 FQNEAQ (reference sequence). J lost 3 bases, V lost 1 base, and 2 bases had no gene match. CDR3 length: 14 amino acids. The CDR3, as DNA: TGTGCCAGCAGCTTAGGTAGGGGGCACACTGAAGCTTTCTTT. This codes for CASSLGRGHTEAFF.

This clonotype was seen many times. The rearrangement uses TRBV3-1 and TRBJ1-1; TRBD1 agrees at 7 bases. V shed 8 bases, J shed 5 bases, and the junction held 8 bases outside the gene matches. Germline-derived CDR1 and CDR2 are LGHDT and YNNKEL (reference sequence). The CDR3 is made up of 13 amino acids. Here the CDR3 DNA reads TGTGCCAGCTCCGTAGGGGGCTATACTGAAGCTTTCTTT. It translates to CASSVGGYTEAFF.

This clonotype has just a few counts. J is TRBJ2-7 and V is TRBV6-1; no clear D gene. Trimming took off 4 bases at V and 2 bases at J, with 9 bases between the two ends. From germline, CDR1 is MNHNS and CDR2 SASEGT. There are 13 residues in the CDR3. CDR3 DNA: TGTGCCAGCAGTGCCCGGAGCACCTACGAGCAGTACGTC. It translates to CASSARSTYEQYV.

This clonotype was detected many times. The CDR3 region has the DNA TGCAGCGTTGGACAGGCGGGTCAGCCCCAGCATTTT. Translation gives CSVGQAGQPQHF. This chain connects TRBV29-1 to TRBJ1-5; tentatively, D is TRBD1 (6 bases). Germline V CDR1 and CDR2: SQVTM, ANQGSEA. The V and J ends lost 4 bases and 6 bases respectively, with 10 bases between them. The CDR3 length is 12 residues.

This clonotype occurred a few times. The V call is TRBV27, the J call TRBJ2-1; no clear D. This CDR3 spans 15 amino acids. Germline-derived CDR1 and CDR2 are MNHEY and SMNVEV (reference sequence). Trimming stripped 3 bases from V and 0 bases from J, with 9 bases between. Here the CDR3 reads CASSFVRDSYNEQFF. CDR3 DNA sequence: TGTGCCAGCAGTTTCGTAAGGGACTCCTACAATGAGCAGTTCTTC.

J is TRBJ2-7 and V is TRBV6-5, with a tentative D call TRBD1 (6 bases). Germline V gene lookup returns CDR1 MNHEY and CDR2 SVGAGI. The CDR3 length is 14 residues. V dropped 6 bases and J dropped 5 bases, with 17 bases sitting between them. DNA for the CDR3: TGTGCCAGCAGCACCTCTCCACAGGGAAACGAGCAGTACTTC. Translation gives CASSTSPQGNEQYF.

The chain is built from TRBV12-3 or TRBV12-4 and TRBJ1-2, with D unresolved. The CDR3 extends over 13 amino acids. The V end was cut by 2 bases, the J end by 6 bases, with 10 bases between. The CDR3 protein is CASSLRQLDGYTF. Here the CDR3 DNA reads TGTGCCAGCAGTTTACGGCAGTTGGATGGCTACACCTTC.

This clonotype was counted ten times or more. The rearrangement uses TRBV4-2 and TRBJ2-3; either TRBD1 or TRBD2 may supply D (5 bases each). Trimming stripped 1 base from V and 9 bases from J, with 17 bases between. The CDR3 has 15 amino acids. Germline CDR1 and CDR2: LGHNA and YNFKEQ. The CDR3 region is CASSQVEQGEGTQYF. DNA of the CDR3: TGTGCCAGCAGCCAAGTTGAGCAGGGAGAAGGCACGCAGTATTTT.

This clonotype was counted only a few times. The chain uses TRBV5-1 and TRBJ2-1, with D uncertain. The CDR3 sequence is 13 residues long. The germline V gene has CDR1 SGHRS and CDR2 YFSETQ. Trimming shortened V by 3 bases and J by 7 bases, and 11 bases separated the two germline ends. The CDR3 here is CASSSTLANEQFF. CDR3 in DNA: TGCGCCAGCAGCTCCACCCTTGCGAATGAGCAGTTCTTC.